This is a list of T cell receptor beta chains from one sample in a study of T cells in Graves' hyperthyroidism and ophthalmopathy. MiXCR was run by TCRdb on the multiplex PCR reads, yielding one entry per CDR3 protein. The data hold some 700,000 distinct CDR3 sequences, with around a sixth observed a single time. Sequencing used blood. These receptors were taken from a man aged 50-59 years with Graves' hyperthyroidism. CDR3s include the opening cysteine and the closing phenylalanine or tryptophan. The D gene is left open where the match is weak. A row's size may be missing; if present it is once, few, many or a size class.

. TRBJ2-6 TRBV18 . TGTGCCAGCTCAAGCGGACAGTTCCCTGGGGCCAACGTCCTGACTTTC CASSSGQFPGANVLTF
. TRBJ1-1 TRBV28 . TGTGCCAGCAGTTTACGGCAGGGACCTGAAGCTTTCTTT CASSLRQGPEAFF
TRBD2 TRBJ2-3 TRBV28 few TGTGCCAGCAGTACCAGCGGGAGGACCACAGATACGCAGTATTTT CASSTSGRTTDTQYF
. TRBJ2-2 TRBV5-1 . TGCGCCAGCAGTTATGGACGACAAGGGAACACCGGGGAGCTGTTTTTT CASSYGRQGNTGELFF
. TRBJ2-7 TRBV29-1 few TGCAGGGACCAAGGTGGGACCCACGAGCAGTACTTC CRDQGGTHEQYF
. TRBJ1-2 TRBV7-9 . TGTGCCAGCAGCTCATCAACGAGGGTTAACTATGGCTACACCTTC CASSSSTRVNYGYTF
TRBD1 TRBJ2-1 TRBV10-3 many TGTGCCATCAGCTCAGGACAGGGGACCTACAATGAGCAGTTCTTC CAISSGQGTYNEQFF
TRBD1 TRBJ1-2 TRBV6-1 . TGTGCCTGTTGGACAGGAGGCTATGGCTACACCTTC CACWTGGYGYTF
. TRBJ1-2 TRBV5-1 . TGTGCCAGCAGCCCAAGTGGCAGGGAAAAATTGGACTATGGCTACACCTTC CASSPSGREKLDYGYTF
. TRBJ1-1 TRBV28 many TGTGCCAGCAGTCCGAGGACAACTAGGAACACTGAAGCTTTCTTT CASSPRTTRNTEAFF
. TRBJ2-7 TRBV4-3 . TGCGCCAGCAGCCAAGATATCTTTGGCGCCTACGAGCAGTACTTC CASSQDIFGAYEQYF
TRBD1 TRBJ1-3 TRBV2 . TGTGCCAGCAGTCCAGGGGGCGATGGAAACACCATATATTTT CASSPGGDGNTIYF
TRBD2 TRBJ2-7 TRBV4-3 once TGCGCCAGCAGCCAAGGAGGGACTAGCGGGAGATTGGTCTCCTACGAGCAGTACTTC CASSQGGTSGRLVSYEQYF
TRBD2 TRBJ2-1 TRBV30 many TGTGCCTGGGGCGGGAGGGCAGATGAGCAGTTCTTC CAWGGRADEQFF
TRBD2 TRBJ2-2 TRBV6-1 . TGTGCCAGCACCACAACGACTAGCGGGAGGGACGGGGAGCTGTTTTTT CASTTTTSGRDGELFF
. TRBJ2-7 TRBV27 many TGTGCCAGCAGTTTATTACCGGGAGCCTACGAGCAGTACTTC CASSLLPGAYEQYF
. TRBJ2-7 TRBV20-1 . TGCAGTGCTATGTGGGACTCCTACGAGCAGTACTTC CSAMWDSYEQYF
. TRBJ2-7 TRBV30 many TGTGCCTGGACAGGCAGCACCTACGAGCAGTACTTC CAWTGSTYEQYF
TRBD2 TRBJ2-3 TRBV20-1 many TGCAGTGCTAGAGACCGGCCTAGCGGGAGAAGGAACACAGATACGCAGTATTTT CSARDRPSGRRNTDTQYF
. TRBJ2-1 TRBV29-1 many TGCAGCGTATATGACCGGGACGTGAGCTACAATGAGCAGTTCTTC CSVYDRDVSYNEQFF
. TRBJ2-5 TRBV7-9 . TGTGCCAGCAGCTTAGTTCCGGGGGCGAGGGAGACCCAGTACTTC CASSLVPGARETQYF
TRBD1 TRBJ2-7 TRBV2 many TGTGCCAGCTTACCGGGACAGGGGGCCCACGAGCAGTACTTC CASLPGQGAHEQYF
. TRBJ1-6 TRBV6-5 few TGTGCCAGCAGTTACTCTTCAGGGGCGACCTATAATTCACCCCTCCACTTT CASSYSSGATYNSPLHF
. TRBJ2-3 TRBV30 few TGTGCCTGGTCTGAGAGCACAGATACGCAGTATTTT CAWSESTDTQYF
. TRBJ1-4 TRBV27 many TGTGCCAGCAGTTTGAGACCGACGGGGGAAAAACTGTTTTTT CASSLRPTGEKLFF
TRBD2 TRBJ2-1 TRBV28 many TGTGCCAGCAGCCCTCCGACTAGCGGGAGGGCCCGGGAGCAGTTCTTC CASSPPTSGRAREQFF
TRBD1 TRBJ1-1 TRBV27 . TGTGCCAGCAGGCCGGACAGGGGAGGCAACACTGAAGCTTTCTTT CASRPDRGGNTEAFF
TRBD1 TRBJ2-7 TRBV20-1 . TGCAGTGCTAGACAGTGGCACAGGGGGAGTCTCTACGAGCAGTACTTC CSARQWHRGSLYEQYF
. TRBJ1-2 TRBV6-1 many TGTGCCAGCAGTCACGGAGCTAACTATGGCTACACCTTC CASSHGANYGYTF